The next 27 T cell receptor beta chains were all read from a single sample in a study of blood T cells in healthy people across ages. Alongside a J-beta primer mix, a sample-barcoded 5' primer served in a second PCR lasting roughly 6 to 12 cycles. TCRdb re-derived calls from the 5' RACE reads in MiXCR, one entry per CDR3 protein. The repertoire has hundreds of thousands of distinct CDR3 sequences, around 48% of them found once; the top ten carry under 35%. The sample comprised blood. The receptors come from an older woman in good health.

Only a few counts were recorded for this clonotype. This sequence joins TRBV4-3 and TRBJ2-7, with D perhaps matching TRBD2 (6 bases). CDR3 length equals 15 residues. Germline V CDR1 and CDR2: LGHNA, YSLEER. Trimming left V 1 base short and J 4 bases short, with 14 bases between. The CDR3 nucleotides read TGCGCCAGCAGCCAAGGAGGAGGGGACCTATACGAGCAGTACTTC. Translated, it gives CASSQGGGDLYEQYF.

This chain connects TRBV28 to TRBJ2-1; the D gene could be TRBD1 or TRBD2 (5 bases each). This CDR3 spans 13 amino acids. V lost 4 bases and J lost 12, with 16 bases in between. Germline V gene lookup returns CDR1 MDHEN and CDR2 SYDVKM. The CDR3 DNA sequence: TGTGCCAGCAGTTCCCCCGGGGCGCCGGGGCAGTTCTTC. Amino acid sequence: CASSSPGAPGQFF.

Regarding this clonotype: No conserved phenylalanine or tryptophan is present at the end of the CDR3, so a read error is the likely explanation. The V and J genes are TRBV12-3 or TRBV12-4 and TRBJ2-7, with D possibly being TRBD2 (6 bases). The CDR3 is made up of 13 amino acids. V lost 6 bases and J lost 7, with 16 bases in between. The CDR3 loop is CASSWDSSNEQYY. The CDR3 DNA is TGTGCCAGCAGCTGGGACTCAAGCAATGAGCAGTACTAC.

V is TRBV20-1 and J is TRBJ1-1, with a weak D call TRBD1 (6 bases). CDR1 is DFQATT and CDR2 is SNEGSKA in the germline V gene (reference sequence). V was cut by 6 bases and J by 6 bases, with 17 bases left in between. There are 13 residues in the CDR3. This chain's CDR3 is CSANLQGNAEAFF. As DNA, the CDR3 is TGCAGTGCCAACCTACAGGGAAACGCTGAAGCTTTCTTT.

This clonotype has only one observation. In DNA form, the CDR3 reads TGTGCCAGCAGTTCGCCCGGGACAGCATCTAGCACAGATACGCAGTATTTT. It yields the protein CASSSPGTASSTDTQYF. The V call is TRBV27, the J call TRBJ2-3; 7 bases map to TRBD1. The V and J ends lost 4 bases and 0 bases, in that order; junction bases with no gene match: 10. The CDR3 loop spans 17 amino acids. Germline V CDR1 and CDR2: MNHEY, SMNVEV (reference sequence).

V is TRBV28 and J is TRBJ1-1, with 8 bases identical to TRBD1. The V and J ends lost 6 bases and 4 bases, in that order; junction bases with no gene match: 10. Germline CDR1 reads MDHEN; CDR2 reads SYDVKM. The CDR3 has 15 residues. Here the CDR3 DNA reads TGTGCCAGCAGCGAGACAGGGGCAGAGATCACTGAAGCTTTCTTT. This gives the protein CASSETGAEITEAFF. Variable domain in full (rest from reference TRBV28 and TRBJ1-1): DVKVTQSSRYLVKRTGEKVFLECVQDMDHENMFWYRQDPGLGLRLIYFSYDVKMKEKGDIPEGYSVSREKKERFSLILESASTNQTSMYLCASSETGAEITEAFFGQGTRLTVV.

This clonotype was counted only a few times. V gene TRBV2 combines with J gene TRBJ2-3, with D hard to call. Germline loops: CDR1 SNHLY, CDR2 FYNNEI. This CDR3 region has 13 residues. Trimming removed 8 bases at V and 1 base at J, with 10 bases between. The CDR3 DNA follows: TGTGCCAGCGGCCAGGAAGGCACAGATACGCAGTATTTT. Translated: CASGQEGTDTQYF. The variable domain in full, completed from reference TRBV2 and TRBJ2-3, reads EPEVTQTPSHQVTQMGQEVILRCVPISNHLYFYWYRQILGQKVEFLVSFYNNEISEKSEIFDDQFSVERPDGSNFTLKIRSTKLEDSAMYFCASGQEGTDTQYFGPGTRLTVL.

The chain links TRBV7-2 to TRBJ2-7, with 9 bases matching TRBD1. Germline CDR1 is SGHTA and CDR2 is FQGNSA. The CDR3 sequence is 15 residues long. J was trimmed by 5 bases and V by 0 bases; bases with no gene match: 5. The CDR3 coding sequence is TGTGCCAGCAGCTTAGCGCCTACAGGGGGCCACGAGCAGTACTTC. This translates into CASSLAPTGGHEQYF.

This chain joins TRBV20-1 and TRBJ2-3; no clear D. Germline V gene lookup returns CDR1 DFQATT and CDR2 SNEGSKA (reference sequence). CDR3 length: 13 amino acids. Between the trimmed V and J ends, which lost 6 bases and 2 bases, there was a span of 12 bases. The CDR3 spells CSAMVTITDTQYF. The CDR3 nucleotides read TGCAGTGCAATGGTCACGATCACAGATACGCAGTATTTT.

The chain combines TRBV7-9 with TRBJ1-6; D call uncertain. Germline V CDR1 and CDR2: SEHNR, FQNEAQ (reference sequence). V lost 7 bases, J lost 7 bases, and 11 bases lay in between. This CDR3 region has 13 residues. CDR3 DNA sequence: TGTGCCAGCACCAGCGAGGGCAATTCACCCCTCCACTTT. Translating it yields CASTSEGNSPLHF. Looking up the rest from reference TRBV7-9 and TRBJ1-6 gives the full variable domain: DTGVSQNPRHKITKRGQNVTFRCDPISEHNRLYWYRQTLGQGPEFLTYFQNEAQLEKSRLLSDRFSAERPKGSFSTLEIQRTEQGDSAMYLCASTSEGNSPLHFGNGTRLTVT.

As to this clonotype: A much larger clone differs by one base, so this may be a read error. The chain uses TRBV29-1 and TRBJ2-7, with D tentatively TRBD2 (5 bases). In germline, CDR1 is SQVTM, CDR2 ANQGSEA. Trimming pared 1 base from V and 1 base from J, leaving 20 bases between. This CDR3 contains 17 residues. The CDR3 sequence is CSVEGLGDQRASYEQYF. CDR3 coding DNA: TGCAGCGTTGAAGGTTTAGGAGATCAGAGGGCGTCCTACGAGCAGTACTTC.

The DNA for the CDR3 is TGTGCCAGCAACAGTCAGGGGCTGGAGACCCAGTACTTC. Encoded protein: CASNSQGLETQYF. This chain uses TRBV7-2 with TRBJ2-7; D may be TRBD1 (6 bases). The tail of the sequence fits TRBJ2-5 better, so the J call may be wrong. Looked up from germline, CDR1 is SGHTA and CDR2 is FQGNSA. The CDR3 runs 13 residues.

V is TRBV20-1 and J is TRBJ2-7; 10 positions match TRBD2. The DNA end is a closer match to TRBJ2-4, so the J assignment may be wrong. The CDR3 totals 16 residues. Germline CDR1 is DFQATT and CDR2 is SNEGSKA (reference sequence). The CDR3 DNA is TGCAGTGCTAGAGACCGACTAGCGGGTAACAAAAACATTCAGTACTTC. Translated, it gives CSARDRLAGNKNIQYF.

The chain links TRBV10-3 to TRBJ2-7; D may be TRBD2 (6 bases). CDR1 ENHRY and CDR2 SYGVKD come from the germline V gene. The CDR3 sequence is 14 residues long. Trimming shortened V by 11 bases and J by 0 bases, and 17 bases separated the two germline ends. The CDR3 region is CAVRGLGSSYEQYF. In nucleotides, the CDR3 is TGTGCCGTCCGAGGGCTCGGGAGCTCCTACGAGCAGTACTTC.

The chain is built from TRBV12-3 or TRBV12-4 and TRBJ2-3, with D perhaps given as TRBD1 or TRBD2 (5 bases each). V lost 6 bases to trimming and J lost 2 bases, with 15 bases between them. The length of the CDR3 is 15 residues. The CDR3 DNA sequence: TGTGCCAGCAGCCAGGACGGGACCTACACAGATACGCAGTATTTT. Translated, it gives CASSQDGTYTDTQYF.

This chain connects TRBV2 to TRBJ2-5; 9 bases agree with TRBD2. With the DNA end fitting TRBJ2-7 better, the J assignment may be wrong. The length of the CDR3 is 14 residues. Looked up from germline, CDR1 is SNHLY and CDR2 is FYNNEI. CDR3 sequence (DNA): TGTGCCAGCATCTGGCGGGAGGGCCCCCACGAGCAGTACTTC. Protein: CASIWREGPHEQYF.

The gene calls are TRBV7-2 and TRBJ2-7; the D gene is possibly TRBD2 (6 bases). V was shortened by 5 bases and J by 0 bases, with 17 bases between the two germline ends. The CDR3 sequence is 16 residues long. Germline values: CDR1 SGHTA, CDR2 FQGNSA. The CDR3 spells CASSPFGGPSSYEQYF. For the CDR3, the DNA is TGTGCCAGCAGCCCATTCGGGGGACCTAGCTCCTACGAGCAGTACTTC.

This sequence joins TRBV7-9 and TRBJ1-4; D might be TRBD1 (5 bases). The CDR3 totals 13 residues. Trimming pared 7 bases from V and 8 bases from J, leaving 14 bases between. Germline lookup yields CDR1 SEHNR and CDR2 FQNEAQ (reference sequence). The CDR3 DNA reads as TGTGCCAGCACACAGGTTGGAGGCGAAAAACTGTTTTTT. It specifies CASTQVGGEKLFF.

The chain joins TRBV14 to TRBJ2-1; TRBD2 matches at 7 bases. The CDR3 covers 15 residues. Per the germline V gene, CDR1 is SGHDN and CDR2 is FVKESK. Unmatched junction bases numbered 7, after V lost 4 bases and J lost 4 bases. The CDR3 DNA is TGTGCCAGCAGCCTGGGAGGGGCCCAATACAATGAGCAGTTCTTC. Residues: CASSLGGAQYNEQFF.

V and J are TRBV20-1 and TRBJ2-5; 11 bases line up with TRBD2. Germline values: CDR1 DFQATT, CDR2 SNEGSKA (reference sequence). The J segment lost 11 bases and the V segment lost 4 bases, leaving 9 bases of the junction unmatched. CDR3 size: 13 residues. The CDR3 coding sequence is TGCAGTGCTATTAGCGGGAGGGCCTCAGAGCAGTACTTC. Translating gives CSAISGRASEQYF.

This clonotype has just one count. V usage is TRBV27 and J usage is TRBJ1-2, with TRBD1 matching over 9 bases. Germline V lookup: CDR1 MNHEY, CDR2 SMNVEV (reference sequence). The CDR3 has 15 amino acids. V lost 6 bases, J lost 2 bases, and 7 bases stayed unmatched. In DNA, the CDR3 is TGTGCCAGCAGCAAAACAGGGGGCGCCAACTATGGCTACACCTTC. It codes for CASSKTGGANYGYTF.

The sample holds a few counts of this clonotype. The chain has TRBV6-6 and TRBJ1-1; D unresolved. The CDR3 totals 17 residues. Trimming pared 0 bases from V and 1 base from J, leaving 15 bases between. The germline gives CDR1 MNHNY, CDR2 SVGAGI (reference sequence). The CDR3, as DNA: TGTGCCAGCAGTTACTCCCCGACCGATCTAACGAACACTGAAGCTTTCTTT. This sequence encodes CASSYSPTDLTNTEAFF.

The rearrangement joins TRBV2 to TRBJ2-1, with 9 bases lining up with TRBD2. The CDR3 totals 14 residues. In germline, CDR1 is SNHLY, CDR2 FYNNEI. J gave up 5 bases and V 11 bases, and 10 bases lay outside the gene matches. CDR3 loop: CAGLRLAGNNEQFF. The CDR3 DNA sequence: TGTGCCGGCCTTAGGCTAGCGGGAAACAATGAGCAGTTCTTC.

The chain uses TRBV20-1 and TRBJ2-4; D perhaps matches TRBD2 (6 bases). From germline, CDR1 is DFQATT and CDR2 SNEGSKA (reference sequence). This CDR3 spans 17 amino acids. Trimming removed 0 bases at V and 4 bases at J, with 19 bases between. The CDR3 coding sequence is TGCAGTGCTAGAGACCCTCGCGGGGCCATCGGGAAAAACATTCAGTACTTC. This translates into CSARDPRGAIGKNIQYF.

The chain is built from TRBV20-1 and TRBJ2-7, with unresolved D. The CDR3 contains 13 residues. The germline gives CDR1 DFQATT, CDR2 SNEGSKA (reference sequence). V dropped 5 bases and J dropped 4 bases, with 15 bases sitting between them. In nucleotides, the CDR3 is TGCAGTGCTCTGACACCCTACCTTTACGAGCAGTACTTC. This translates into CSALTPYLYEQYF.

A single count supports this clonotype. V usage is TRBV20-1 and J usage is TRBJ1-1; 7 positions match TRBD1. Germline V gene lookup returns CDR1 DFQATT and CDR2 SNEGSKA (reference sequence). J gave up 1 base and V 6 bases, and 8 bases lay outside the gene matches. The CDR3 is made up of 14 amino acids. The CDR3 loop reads CSARTGTANTEAFF. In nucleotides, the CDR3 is TGCAGTGCGCGCACCGGGACAGCGAACACTGAAGCTTTCTTT.

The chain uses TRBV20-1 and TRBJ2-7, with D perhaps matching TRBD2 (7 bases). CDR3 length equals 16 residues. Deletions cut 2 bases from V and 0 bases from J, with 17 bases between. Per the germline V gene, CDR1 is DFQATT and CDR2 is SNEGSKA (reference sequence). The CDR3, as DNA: TGCAGTGCTAGAAAAGGTCGGGGGGCCTTCTCCTACGAGCAGTACTTC. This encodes CSARKGRGAFSYEQYF.